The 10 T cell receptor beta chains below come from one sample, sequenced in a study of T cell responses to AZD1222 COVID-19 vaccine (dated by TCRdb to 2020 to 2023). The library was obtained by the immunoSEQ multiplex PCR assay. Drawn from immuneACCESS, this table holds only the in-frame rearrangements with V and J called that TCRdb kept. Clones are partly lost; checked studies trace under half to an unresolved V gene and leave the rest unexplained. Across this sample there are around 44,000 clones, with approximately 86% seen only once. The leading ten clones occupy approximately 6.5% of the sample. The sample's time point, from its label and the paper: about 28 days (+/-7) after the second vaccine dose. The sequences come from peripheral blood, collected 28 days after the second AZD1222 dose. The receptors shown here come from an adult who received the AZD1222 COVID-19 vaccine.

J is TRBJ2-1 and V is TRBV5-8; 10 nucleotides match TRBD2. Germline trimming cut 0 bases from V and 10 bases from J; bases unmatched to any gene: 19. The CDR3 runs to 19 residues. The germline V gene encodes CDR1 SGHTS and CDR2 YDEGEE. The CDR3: CASSLATAGGPRSFGEQFF. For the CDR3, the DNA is TGTGCCAGCAGCTTGGCTACAGCGGGAGGGCCCCGTTCATTCGGCGAGCAGTTCTTC.

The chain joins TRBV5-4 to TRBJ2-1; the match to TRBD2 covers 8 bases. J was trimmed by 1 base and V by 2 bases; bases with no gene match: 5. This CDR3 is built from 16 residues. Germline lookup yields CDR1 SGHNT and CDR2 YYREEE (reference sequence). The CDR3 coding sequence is TGTGCCAGCAGCTTCGGGGGGGCCAATTCCTACAATGAGCAGTTCTTC. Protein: CASSFGGANSYNEQFF.

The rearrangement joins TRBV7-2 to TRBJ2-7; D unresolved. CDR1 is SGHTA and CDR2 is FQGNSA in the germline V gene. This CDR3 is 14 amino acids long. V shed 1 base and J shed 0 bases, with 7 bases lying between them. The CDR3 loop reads CASSLGLSSYEQYF. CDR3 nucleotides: TGTGCCAGCAGCTTAGGATTGAGCTCCTACGAGCAGTACTTC.

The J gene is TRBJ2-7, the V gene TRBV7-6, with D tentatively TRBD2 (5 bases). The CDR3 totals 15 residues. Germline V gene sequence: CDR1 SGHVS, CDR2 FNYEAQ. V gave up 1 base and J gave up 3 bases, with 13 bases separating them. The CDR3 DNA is TGTGCCAGCAGCTTAGATTCGGGAACGGGCTACGAGCAGTACTTC. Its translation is CASSLDSGTGYEQYF. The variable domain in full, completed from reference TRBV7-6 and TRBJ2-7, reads GAGVSQSPRYKVTKRGQDVALRCDPISGHVSLYWYRQALGQGPEFLTYFNYEAQQDKSGLPNDRFSAERPEGSISTLTIQRTEQRDSAMYRCASSLDSGTGYEQYFGPGTRLTVT.

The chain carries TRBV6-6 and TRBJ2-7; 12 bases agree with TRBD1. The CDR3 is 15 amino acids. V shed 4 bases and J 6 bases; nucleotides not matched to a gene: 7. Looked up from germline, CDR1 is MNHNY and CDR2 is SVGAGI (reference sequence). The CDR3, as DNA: TGTGCCAGCAGTTCGCCGGGACAGGGGGCGGGCGAGCAGTACTTC. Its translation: CASSSPGQGAGEQYF.

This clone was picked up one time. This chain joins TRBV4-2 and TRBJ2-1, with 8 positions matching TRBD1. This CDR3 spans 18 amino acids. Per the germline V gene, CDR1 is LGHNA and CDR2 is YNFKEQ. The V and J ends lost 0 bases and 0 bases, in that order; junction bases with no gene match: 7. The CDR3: CASSQDTGGDSSYNEQFF. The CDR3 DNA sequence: TGTGCCAGCAGCCAAGATACAGGGGGAGACAGCTCCTACAATGAGCAGTTCTTC.

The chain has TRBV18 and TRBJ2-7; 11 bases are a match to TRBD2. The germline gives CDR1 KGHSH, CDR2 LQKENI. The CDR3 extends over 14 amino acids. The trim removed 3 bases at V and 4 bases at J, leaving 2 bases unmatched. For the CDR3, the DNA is TGTGCCAGCTCACCGGGACTAGCGGAATACGAGCAGTACTTC. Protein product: CASSPGLAEYEQYF.

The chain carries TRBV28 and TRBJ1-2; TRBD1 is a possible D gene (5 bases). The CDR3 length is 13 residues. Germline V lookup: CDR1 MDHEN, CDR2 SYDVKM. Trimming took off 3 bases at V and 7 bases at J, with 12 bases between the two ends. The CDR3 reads CASSLNGGIGYTF. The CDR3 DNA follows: TGTGCCAGCAGTTTGAACGGGGGGATTGGCTACACCTTC.

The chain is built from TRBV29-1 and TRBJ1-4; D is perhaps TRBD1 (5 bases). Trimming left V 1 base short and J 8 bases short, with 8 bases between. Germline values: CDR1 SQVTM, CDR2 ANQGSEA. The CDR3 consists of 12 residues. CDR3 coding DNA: TGCAGCGTTGAAGGGCCAGGGGAAAAACTGTTTTTT. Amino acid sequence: CSVEGPGEKLFF. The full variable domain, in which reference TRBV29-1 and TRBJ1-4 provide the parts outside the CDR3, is SAVISQKPSRDICQRGTSLTIQCQVDSQVTMMFWYRQQPGQSLTLIATANQGSEATYESGFVIDKFPISRPNLTFSTLTVSNMSPEDSSIYLCSVEGPGEKLFFGSGTQLSVL.

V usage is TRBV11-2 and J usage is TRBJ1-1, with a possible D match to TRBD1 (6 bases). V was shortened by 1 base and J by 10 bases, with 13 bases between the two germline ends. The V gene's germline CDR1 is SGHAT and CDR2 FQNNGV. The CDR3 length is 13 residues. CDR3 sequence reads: CASSLASGGRAFF. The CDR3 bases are TGTGCCAGCAGCTTAGCCTCGGGGGGCAGAGCTTTCTTT. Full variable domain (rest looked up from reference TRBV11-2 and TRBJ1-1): EAGVAQSPRYKIIEKRQSVAFWCNPISGHATLYWYQQILGQGPKLLIQFQNNGVVDDSQLPKDRFSAERLKGVDSTLKIQPAKLEDSAVYLCASSLASGGRAFFGQGTRLTVV.